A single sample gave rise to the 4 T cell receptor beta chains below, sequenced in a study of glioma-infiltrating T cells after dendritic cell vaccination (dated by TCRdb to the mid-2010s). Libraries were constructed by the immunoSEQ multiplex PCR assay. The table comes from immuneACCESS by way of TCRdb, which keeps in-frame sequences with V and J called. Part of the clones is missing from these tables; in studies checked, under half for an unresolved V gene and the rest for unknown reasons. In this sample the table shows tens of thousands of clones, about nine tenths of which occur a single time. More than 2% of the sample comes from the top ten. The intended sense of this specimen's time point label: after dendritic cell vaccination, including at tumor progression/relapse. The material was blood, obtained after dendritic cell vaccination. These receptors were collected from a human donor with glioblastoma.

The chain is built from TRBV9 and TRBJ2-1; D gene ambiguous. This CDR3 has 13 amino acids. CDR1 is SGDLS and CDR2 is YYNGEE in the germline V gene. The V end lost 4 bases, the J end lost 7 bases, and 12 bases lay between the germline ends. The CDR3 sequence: CASSPRLGNEQFF. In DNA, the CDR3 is TGTGCCAGCAGCCCTCGTCTAGGAAATGAGCAGTTCTTC.

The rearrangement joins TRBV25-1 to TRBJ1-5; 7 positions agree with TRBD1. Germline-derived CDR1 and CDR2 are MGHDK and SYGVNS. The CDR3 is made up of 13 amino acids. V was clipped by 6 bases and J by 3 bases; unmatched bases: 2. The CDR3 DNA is TGTGCCAGCAGGGGACAGCCCAATCAGCCCCAGCATTTT. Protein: CASRGQPNQPQHF. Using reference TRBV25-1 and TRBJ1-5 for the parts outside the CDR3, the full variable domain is EADIYQTPRYLVIGTGKKITLECSQTMGHDKMYWYQQDPGMELHLIHYSYGVNSTEKGDLSSESTVSRIRTEHFPLTLESARPSHTSQYLCASRGQPNQPQHFGDGTRLSIL.

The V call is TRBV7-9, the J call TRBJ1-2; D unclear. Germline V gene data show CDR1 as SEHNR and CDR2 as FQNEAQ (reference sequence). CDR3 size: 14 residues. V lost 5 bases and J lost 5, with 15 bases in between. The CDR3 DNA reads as TGTGCCAGCAGCCGACTCTTAATTGGATATGGCTACACCTTC. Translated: CASSRLLIGYGYTF.

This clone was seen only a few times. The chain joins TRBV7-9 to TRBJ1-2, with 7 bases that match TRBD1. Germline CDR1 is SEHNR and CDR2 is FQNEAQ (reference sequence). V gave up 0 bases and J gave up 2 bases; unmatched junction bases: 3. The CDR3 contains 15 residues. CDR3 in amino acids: CASSLAGTANYGYTF. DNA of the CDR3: TGTGCCAGCAGCTTAGCCGGGACAGCCAACTATGGCTACACCTTC.